This T cell receptor (beta chain) was identified in a study of blood T cells in healthy people across ages (dated by TCRdb to 2013 to 2016). Turning to the overall study: In model experiments, template switching captured roughly one uniquely barcoded TCR beta cDNA molecule for every two T cells. Age-related changes in TCR beta repertoire diversity were measured in the study by deep sequencing normalized with unique cDNA molecular identifiers. Donors were grouped into four age groups: young (average roughly 16 years), middle-aged (roughly 40), aged (approximately 58) and long-lived (about 89). Donors of different ages were randomly distributed across sequencing lanes to avoid experimental bias. Two additional independent replicas of 1 million unique cDNA reads from the same blood draw were analyzed for two donors (one aged 18 to 30 and one aged 80 or older).

V loses 0 bases at its end and J loses 7 bases; junction bases beyond the gene matches: 12. There are 16 amino acids in the CDR3, from cysteine to phenylalanine inclusive. The entry retains the CDR3 DNA only, 48 bases that are in frame from base 1. The germline V gene encodes CDR1 LGHNA and CDR2 YSLEER. As concerns this clonotype: The antigen it binds to is not known. Qualities for individual bases were not recorded, and no much larger clone is one base off.

The donors were roughly 40 Caucasian individuals from Russia, aged 6 to 90 years, who were systemically healthy. Each donor gave about 11 milliliters of peripheral blood, drawn into EDTA-treated Vacutainer tubes. Ficoll-Paque density-gradient centrifugation was used to isolate PBMCs, with at least 6.5 million per sample. Total RNA, at least 5.5 micrograms per sample, was extracted from PBMCs with Trizol reagent. For every donor, an aliquot of PBMCs went through flow cytometry to measure the percentages of naive CD45RAhigh/CD27high T cells. Libraries were built with 5' RACE. Sequencing relied on an Illumina HiSeq 2500. The second PCR ran for roughly 7 to 12 cycles and used a J-beta primer mix along with a sample-barcoded 5' primer. Each TCR beta cDNA molecule received a unique molecular identifier from a template-switch 5' adaptor carrying 12 random nucleotides. At least 3 million CDR3-containing paired-end reads were obtained from each sample. The Mint cDNA synthesis kit, primed by a TRBC-specific oligonucleotide, was used to synthesize first-strand cDNA from all RNA. All cDNA was treated with uracil-DNA glycosylase and then went through a first 18-cycle PCR with the universal primers M1SS and BC2_uni_R. Processing in the source paper ran as follows. Each sample was normalized by randomly selecting 1 million high-quality reads, each carrying a distinct molecular identifier. Instead of being binned into consensus sequences, reads that shared molecular identifiers were thrown out. MiTCR, set to a Q25 quality threshold and the strictest error-elimination algorithm, was used for CDR3 identification, clonotype clustering and error correction. A nonparametric unseen species model with Euler transformation was used to estimate lower-bound total TCR beta diversity. Starting from the raw public reads, TCRdb applied fastp trimming at Q25, assembled clones with MiXCR and retained in-frame beta chains. Entries that share a CDR3 protein sequence are merged under the most common genes and DNA. The V and J calls were not made by the authors but by TCRdb's processing. Counted in this sample were 1,300,000 or so distinct CDR3 sequences; 59% of them appeared once. Of the sample, more than 6% falls within the top ten clones.

General findings and caveats noted by the study authors: Compared with the aged group, the long-lived group had more naive CD4+ T cells, fewer expanded clones and increased TCR diversity, a pattern suggesting age selection. Observed TCR beta diversity per million T cells fell roughly linearly with age, and a significant reduction was already apparent by age approximately 41. Donor CMV infection status was unknown, potentially confounding age-related changes in expanded clonotypes. Since profiling was done on bulk unsorted PBMCs, naive and antigen-experienced compartments could not be conclusively compared. A strong correlation was found between observed TCR beta diversity and the percentage of naive T cells measured by flow cytometry. Estimates of total diversity from one million sequenced T cells were regarded as lower bounds and underestimates.

Sequencing was performed on blood. This sequence was found in a man aged 18-30 years in good health. The receptor chain draws on TRBV4-3 and TRBJ2-7, and TRBD2 aligns with 7 junction nucleotides. The CDR3 here reads CASSQDQTGGCNEQYF. The DNA sequence reads TGCGCCAGCAGCCAAGACCAAACGGGGGGTTGCAATGAGCAGTACTTC.